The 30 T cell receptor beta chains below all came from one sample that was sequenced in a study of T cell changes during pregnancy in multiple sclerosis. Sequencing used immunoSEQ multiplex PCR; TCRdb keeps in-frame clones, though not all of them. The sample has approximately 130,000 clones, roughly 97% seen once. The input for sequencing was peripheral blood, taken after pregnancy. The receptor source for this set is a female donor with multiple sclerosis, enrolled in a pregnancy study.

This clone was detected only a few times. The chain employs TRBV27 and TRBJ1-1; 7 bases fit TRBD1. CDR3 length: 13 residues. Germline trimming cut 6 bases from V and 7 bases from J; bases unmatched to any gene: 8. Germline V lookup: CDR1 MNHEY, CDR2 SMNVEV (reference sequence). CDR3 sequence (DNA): TGTGCCAGCAGGACAGGGTTTCCTGGTGAAGCTTTCTTT. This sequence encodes CASRTGFPGEAFF.

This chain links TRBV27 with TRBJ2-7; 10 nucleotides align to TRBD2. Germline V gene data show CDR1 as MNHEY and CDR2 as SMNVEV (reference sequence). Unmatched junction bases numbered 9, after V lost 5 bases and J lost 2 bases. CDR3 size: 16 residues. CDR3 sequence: CASSRVAGGGAYEQYF. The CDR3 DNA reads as TGTGCCAGCAGTCGCGTAGCGGGAGGAGGGGCCTACGAGCAGTACTTC.

The CDR3 DNA is TGTGCCAGCACGGGGACTAGCGGGACCTACACAGATACGCAGTATTTT. It yields the protein CASTGTSGTYTDTQYF. The genes are TRBV7-6 and TRBJ2-3, with 13 bases aligning to TRBD2. After removal of 7 bases from V and 2 bases from J, the junction contained 6 bases not matched to a gene. The CDR3 runs to 16 residues. The germline V gene encodes CDR1 SGHVS and CDR2 FNYEAQ.

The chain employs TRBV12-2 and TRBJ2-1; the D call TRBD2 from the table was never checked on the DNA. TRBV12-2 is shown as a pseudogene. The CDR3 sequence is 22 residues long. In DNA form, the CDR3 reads TGTGCAAGTCGCTTAGCTAGGTGGGGGGGGACTAGCGGGAGGGTTACCAACAATGAGCAGTTCTTC. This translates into CASRLARWGGTSGRVTNNEQFF.

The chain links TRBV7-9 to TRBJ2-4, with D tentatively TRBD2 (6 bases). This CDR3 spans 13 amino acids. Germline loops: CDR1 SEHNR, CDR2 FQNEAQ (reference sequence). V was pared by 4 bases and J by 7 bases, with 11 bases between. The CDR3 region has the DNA TGTGCCAGCAGCTCCGGGACTTCCAACATTCAGTACTTC. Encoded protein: CASSSGTSNIQYF.

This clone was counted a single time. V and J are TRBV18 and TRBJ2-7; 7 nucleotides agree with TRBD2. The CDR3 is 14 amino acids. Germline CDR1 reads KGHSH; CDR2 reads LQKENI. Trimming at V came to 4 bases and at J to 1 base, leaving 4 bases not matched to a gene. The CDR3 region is CASSLREGSYEQYF. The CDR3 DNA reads TGTGCCAGCTCACTCAGGGAGGGGTCCTACGAGCAGTACTTC.

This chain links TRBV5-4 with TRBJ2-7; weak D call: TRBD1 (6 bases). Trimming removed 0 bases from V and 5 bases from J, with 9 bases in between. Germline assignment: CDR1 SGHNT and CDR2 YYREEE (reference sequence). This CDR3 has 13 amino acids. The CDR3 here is CASSLDRADEQYF. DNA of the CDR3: TGTGCCAGCAGCTTGGACAGGGCGGACGAGCAGTACTTC.

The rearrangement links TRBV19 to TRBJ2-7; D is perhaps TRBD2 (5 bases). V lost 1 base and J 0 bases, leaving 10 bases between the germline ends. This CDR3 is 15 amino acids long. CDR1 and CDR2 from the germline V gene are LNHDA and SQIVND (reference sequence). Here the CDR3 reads CASSIGERSSYEQYF. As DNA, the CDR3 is TGTGCCAGTAGTATAGGTGAGCGGAGCTCCTACGAGCAGTACTTC.

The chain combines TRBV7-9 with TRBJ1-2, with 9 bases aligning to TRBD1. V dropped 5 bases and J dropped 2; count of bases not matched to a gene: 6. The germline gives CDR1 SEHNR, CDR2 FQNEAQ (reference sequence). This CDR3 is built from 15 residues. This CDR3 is CASSVGQGINYGYTF. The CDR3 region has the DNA TGTGCCAGCAGCGTTGGACAGGGGATCAACTATGGCTACACCTTC.

CDR3 DNA: TGTGCCAGCAGCTTCCAAGCTACGGAGCAGTTCTTC. Translating it yields CASSFQATEQFF. This rearrangement joins TRBV5-6 to TRBJ2-1, with D unclear. Germline CDR1 and CDR2: SGHDT and YYEEEE. The CDR3 is made up of 12 amino acids. V was trimmed by 2 bases and J by 10 bases, leaving 10 bases between them.

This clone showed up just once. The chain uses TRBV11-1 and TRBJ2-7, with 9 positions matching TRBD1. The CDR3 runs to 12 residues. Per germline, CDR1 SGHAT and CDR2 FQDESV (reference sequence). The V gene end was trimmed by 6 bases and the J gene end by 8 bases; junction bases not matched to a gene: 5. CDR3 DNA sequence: TGTGCCAGCAGACCCGGACAGGGGAAGCAGTACTTC. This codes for CASRPGQGKQYF.

Written as DNA, the CDR3 is TGTGCCAGCAGTTTCGTACAGGGAGCCTCGGAGACCCAGTACTTC. The encoded protein is CASSFVQGASETQYF. V is TRBV27 and J is TRBJ2-5, with D possibly matching TRBD1 (6 bases). The CDR3 totals 15 residues. Trimming stripped 3 bases from V and 5 bases from J, with 16 bases between. Germline V gives CDR1 MNHEY, CDR2 SMNVEV (reference sequence).

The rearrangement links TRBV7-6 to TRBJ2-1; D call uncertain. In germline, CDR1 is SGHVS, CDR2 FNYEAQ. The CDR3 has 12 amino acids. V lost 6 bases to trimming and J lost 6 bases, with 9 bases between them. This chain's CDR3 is CASSGPTNEQFF. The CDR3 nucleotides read TGTGCCAGCAGTGGGCCCACCAATGAGCAGTTCTTC.

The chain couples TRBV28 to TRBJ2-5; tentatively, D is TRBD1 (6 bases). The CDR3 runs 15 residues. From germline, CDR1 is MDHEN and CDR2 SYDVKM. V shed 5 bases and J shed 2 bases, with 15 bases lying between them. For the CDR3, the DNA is TGTGCCAGCAGTACCCGGGACAAAGGACAAGAGACCCAGTACTTC. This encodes CASSTRDKGQETQYF.

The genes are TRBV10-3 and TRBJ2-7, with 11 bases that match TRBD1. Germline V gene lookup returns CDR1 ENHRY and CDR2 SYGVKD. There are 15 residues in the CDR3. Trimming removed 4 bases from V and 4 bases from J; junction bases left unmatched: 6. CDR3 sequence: CAISAGGQGAYEQYF. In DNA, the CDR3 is TGTGCCATCAGTGCGGGTGGACAGGGGGCTTACGAGCAGTACTTC.

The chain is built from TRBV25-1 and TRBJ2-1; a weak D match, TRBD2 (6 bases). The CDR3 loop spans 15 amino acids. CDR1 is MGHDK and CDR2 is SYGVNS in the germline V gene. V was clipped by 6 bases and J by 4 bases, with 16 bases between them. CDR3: CASSFQGGIYNEQFF. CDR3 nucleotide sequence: TGTGCCAGCAGCTTCCAGGGCGGGATTTACAATGAGCAGTTCTTC.

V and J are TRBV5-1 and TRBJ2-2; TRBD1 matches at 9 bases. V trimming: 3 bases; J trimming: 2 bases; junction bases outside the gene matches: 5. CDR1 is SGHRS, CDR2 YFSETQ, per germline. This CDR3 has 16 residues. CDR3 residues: CASSSTGGGNTGELFF. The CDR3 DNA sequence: TGCGCCAGCAGCTCTACAGGGGGCGGAAACACCGGGGAGCTGTTTTTT.

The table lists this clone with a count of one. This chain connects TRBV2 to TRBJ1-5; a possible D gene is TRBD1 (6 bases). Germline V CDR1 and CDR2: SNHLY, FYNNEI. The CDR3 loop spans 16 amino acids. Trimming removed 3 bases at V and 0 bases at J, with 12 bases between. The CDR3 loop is CASSDGLGASNQPQHF. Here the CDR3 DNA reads TGTGCCAGCAGTGATGGTCTGGGGGCTAGCAATCAGCCCCAGCATTTT. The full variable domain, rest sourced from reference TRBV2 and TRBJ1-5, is EPEVTQTPSHQVTQMGQEVILRCVPISNHLYFYWYRQILGQKVEFLVSFYNNEISEKSEIFDDQFSVERPDGSNFTLKIRSTKLEDSAMYFCASSDGLGASNQPQHFGDGTRLSIL.

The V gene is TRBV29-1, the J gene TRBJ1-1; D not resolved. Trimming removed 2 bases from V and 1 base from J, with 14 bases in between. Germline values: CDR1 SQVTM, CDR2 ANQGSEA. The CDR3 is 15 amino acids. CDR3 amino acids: CSVEFPARTNTEAFF. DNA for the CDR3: TGCAGCGTTGAATTTCCCGCCAGAACGAACACTGAAGCTTTCTTT.

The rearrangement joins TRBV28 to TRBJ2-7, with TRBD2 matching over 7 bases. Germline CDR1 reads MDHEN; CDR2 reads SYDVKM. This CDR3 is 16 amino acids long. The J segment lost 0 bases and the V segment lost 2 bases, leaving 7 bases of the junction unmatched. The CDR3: CASSLAGGSASYEQYF. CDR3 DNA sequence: TGTGCCAGCAGTTTAGCCGGGGGGAGCGCCTCCTACGAGCAGTACTTC.

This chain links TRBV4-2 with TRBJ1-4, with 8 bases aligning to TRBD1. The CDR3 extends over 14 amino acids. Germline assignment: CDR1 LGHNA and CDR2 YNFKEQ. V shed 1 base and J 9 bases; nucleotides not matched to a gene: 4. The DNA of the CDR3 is TGTGCCAGCAGCCAAGCCGGGACAGGTAAAAAACTGTTTTTT. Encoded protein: CASSQAGTGKKLFF.

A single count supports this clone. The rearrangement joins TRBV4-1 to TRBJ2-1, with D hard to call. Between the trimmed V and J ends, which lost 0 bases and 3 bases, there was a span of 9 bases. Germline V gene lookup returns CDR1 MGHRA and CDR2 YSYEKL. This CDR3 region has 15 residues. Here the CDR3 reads CASSQDSPSYNEQFF. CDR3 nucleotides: TGCGCCAGCAGCCAAGACAGTCCAAGCTACAATGAGCAGTTCTTC.

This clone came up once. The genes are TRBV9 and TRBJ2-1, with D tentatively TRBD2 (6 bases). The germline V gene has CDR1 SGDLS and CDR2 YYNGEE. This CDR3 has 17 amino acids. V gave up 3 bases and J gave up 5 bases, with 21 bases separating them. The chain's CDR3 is CASSAKLRGRRDNEQFF. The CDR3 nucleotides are TGTGCCAGCAGCGCTAAACTCCGGGGGAGACGGGACAATGAGCAGTTCTTC.

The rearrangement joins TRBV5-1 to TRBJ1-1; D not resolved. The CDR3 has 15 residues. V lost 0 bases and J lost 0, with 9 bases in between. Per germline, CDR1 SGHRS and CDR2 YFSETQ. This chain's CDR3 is CASSLASSLNTEAFF. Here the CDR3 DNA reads TGCGCCAGCAGCTTGGCCTCCTCCCTGAACACTGAAGCTTTCTTT.

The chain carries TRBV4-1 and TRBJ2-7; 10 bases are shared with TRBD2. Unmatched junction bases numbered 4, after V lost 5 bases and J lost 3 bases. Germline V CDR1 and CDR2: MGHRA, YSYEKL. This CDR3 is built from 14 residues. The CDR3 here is CASSFTSGNYEQYF. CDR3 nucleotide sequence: TGCGCCAGCAGCTTCACTAGCGGGAACTACGAGCAGTACTTC.

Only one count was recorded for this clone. Here the CDR3 DNA reads TGTGCCAGCAGCGTCCCAGGGGGTGCCTACAATGAGCAGTTCTTC. As protein: CASSVPGGAYNEQFF. The chain combines TRBV5-4 with TRBJ2-1; 7 bases line up with TRBD1. V was clipped by 4 bases and J by 2 bases; unmatched bases: 6. This CDR3 has 15 amino acids. CDR1 is SGHNT, CDR2 YYREEE, per germline (reference sequence). The complete variable domain, with remaining parts taken from reference TRBV5-4 and TRBJ2-1, reads ETGVTQSPTHLIKTRGQQVTLRCSSQSGHNTVSWYQQALGQGPQFIFQYYREEENGRGNFPPRFSGLQFPNYSSELNVNALELDDSALYLCASSVPGGAYNEQFFGPGTRLTVL.

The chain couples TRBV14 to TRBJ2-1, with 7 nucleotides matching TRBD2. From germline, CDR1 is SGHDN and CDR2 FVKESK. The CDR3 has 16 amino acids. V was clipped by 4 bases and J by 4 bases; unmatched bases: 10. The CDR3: CASSRLASGGYNEQFF. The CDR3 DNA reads TGTGCCAGCAGCCGTCTGGCTAGCGGAGGATACAATGAGCAGTTCTTC.

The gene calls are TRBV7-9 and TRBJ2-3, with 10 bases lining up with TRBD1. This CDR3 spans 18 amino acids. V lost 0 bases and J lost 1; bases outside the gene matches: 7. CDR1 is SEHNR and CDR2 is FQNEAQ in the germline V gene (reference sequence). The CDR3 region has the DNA TGTGCCAGCAGCTTAGCCAAAACCGGGACAGGGGGCACAGATACGCAGTATTTT. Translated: CASSLAKTGTGGTDTQYF.

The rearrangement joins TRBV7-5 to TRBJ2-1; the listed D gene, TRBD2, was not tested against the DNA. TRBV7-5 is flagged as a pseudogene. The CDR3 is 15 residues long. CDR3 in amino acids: CARGVGGGPYNEQFF. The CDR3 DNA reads TGTGCCAGGGGGGTCGGGGGAGGACCTTACAATGAGCAGTTCTTC.

This CDR3 is CASSFGQGGYEQYF. The CDR3 coding sequence is TGTGCCAGCAGCTTTGGACAGGGGGGCTACGAGCAGTACTTC. The V and J genes are TRBV11-2 and TRBJ2-7; 10 nucleotides agree with TRBD1. The CDR3 consists of 14 residues. The J segment lost 3 bases and the V segment lost 3 bases, leaving 2 bases of the junction unmatched. Germline CDR1 and CDR2: SGHAT and FQNNGV. Filled out from reference TRBV11-2 and TRBJ2-7, the complete variable domain reads EAGVAQSPRYKIIEKRQSVAFWCNPISGHATLYWYQQILGQGPKLLIQFQNNGVVDDSQLPKDRFSAERLKGVDSTLKIQPAKLEDSAVYLCASSFGQGGYEQYFGPGTRLTVT.